Each of the 23 T cell receptor beta chains below was sequenced from the same sample in a study of T cells in Graves' hyperthyroidism and ophthalmopathy. RNA transcripts served as the template for amplifying TCR beta CDR3 regions. Initially, a first-round RT-PCR of the TCR CDR3 employed the HTBI primer set. TCRdb passed the multiplex PCR reads through MiXCR, listing each CDR3 protein once. The table records a few hundred thousand distinct CDR3 sequences, 15% to 20% of them present only once. The sample taken for sequencing was blood. These receptors came from a woman in her thirties or forties with Graves' ophthalmopathy.

This clonotype was detected ten times or more. The chain joins TRBV2 to TRBJ2-1; a weak D match, TRBD2 (6 bases). The CDR3 is 15 residues long. The V end was cut by 6 bases, the J end by 11 bases, with 23 bases between. CDR1 is SNHLY and CDR2 is FYNNEI in the germline V gene. The CDR3, as DNA: TGTGCCAGCAGCCCCCCCAGGGACTCCCCGGCAAAGCAGTTCTTC. Protein: CASSPPRDSPAKQFF.

In its sample, this clonotype was seen many times. The CDR3 nucleotides read TGTGCCAGCAGTGAGCGGAGCCCCCAAGAGACCCAGTACTTC. Its protein product is CASSERSPQETQYF. V usage is TRBV2 and J usage is TRBJ2-5; D unclear. The CDR3 loop spans 14 amino acids. Trimming took 3 bases from V and 1 from J, leaving 9 bases between them. CDR1 and CDR2 (germline): SNHLY, FYNNEI. Together with reference TRBV2 and TRBJ2-5, the CDR3 gives the full variable domain: EPEVTQTPSHQVTQMGQEVILRCVPISNHLYFYWYRQILGQKVEFLVSFYNNEISEKSEIFDDQFSVERPDGSNFTLKIRSTKLEDSAMYFCASSERSPQETQYFGPGTRLLVL.

V usage is TRBV6-2 or TRBV6-3 and J usage is TRBJ1-3, with a weak D call TRBD1 (5 bases). This CDR3 has 14 residues. The V end was cut by 2 bases, the J end by 0 bases, with 5 bases between. Germline CDR1 and CDR2: MNHEY and SVGEGT. This chain's CDR3 is CASSYGGSGNTIYF. CDR3 in DNA: TGTGCCAGCAGTTACGGGGGCTCTGGAAACACCATATATTTT.

This clonotype was counted many times. This chain uses TRBV30 with TRBJ1-2; 8 bases line up with TRBD1. CDR3 length: 16 residues. The trim removed 0 bases at V and 1 base at J, leaving 7 bases unmatched. Germline V lookup: CDR1 GTSNPN, CDR2 SVGIG (reference sequence). The DNA for the CDR3 is TGTGCCTGGAGTGTAAGCTGGGGACAGGATAACTATGGCTACACCTTC. Translated, it gives CAWSVSWGQDNYGYTF.

A note on this clonotype: A much larger clone lies a single base off, so this may be a read error. The CDR3 does not end in the conserved phenylalanine or tryptophan, so this is likely a read error. V and J are TRBV2 and TRBJ2-7, with D perhaps being TRBD1 or TRBD2 (6 bases each). Trimming pared 2 bases from V and 3 bases from J, leaving 11 bases between. Germline CDR1 SNHLY, CDR2 FYNNEI. This CDR3 spans 14 amino acids. CDR3 protein: CASSETGADYEQYL. CDR3 coding DNA: TGTGCCAGCAGTGAAACGGGGGCCGACTACGAGCAGTACCTC.

This clonotype came up many times. This sequence joins TRBV5-1 and TRBJ2-7; no clear D gene. CDR1 is SGHRS, CDR2 YFSETQ, per germline. The V end was cut by 0 bases, the J end by 6 bases, with 13 bases between. The CDR3 consists of 14 residues. The CDR3 DNA reads as TGCGCCAGCAGCTTGGCCGCAGCAAGCCTCGAGCAGTACTTC. Translation gives CASSLAAASLEQYF.

V gene TRBV3-1 combines with J gene TRBJ1-1; possible D gene TRBD1, 5 bases. V was clipped by 4 bases and J by 5 bases, with 11 bases between them. CDR1 and CDR2 (germline): LGHDT, YNNKEL (reference sequence). CDR3 length: 13 residues. The CDR3 here is CASSRGPLTEAFF. The CDR3 DNA sequence: TGTGCCAGCAGCCGGGGCCCGCTGACTGAAGCTTTCTTT.

The sample holds a few counts of this clonotype. The chain has TRBV29-1 and TRBJ1-2; TRBD1 is a possible D gene (5 bases). Trimming took 7 bases from V and 0 from J, leaving 15 bases between them. The CDR3 runs to 14 residues. Germline-derived CDR1 and CDR2 are SQVTM and ANQGSEA. The DNA of the CDR3 is TGCAGCGCGACGAGCGACAGTACTAACTATGGCTACACCTTC. Translation: CSATSDSTNYGYTF.

In its sample, this clonotype was seen many times. The rearrangement joins TRBV6-5 to TRBJ2-7, with a tentative D call TRBD1 (6 bases). V dropped 0 bases and J dropped 3 bases, with 9 bases sitting between them. This CDR3 comprises 14 residues. Germline CDR1 is MNHEY and CDR2 is SVGAGI. In DNA form, the CDR3 reads TGTGCCAGCAGTTACTCGGCAGGGGACTACGAGCAGTACTTC. Amino acid sequence: CASSYSAGDYEQYF.

The chain links TRBV27 to TRBJ2-7; D is unclear. The ends were cut back, 6 bases at V and 3 bases at J, with 12 bases in the middle. The CDR3 contains 13 residues. Per the germline V gene, CDR1 is MNHEY and CDR2 is SMNVEV (reference sequence). CDR3: CASRRSPSYEQYF. In DNA form, the CDR3 reads TGTGCCAGCAGACGTAGCCCGAGCTACGAGCAGTACTTC.

The chain carries TRBV4-1 and TRBJ2-1; D perhaps matches TRBD2 (5 bases). CDR1 and CDR2 (germline): MGHRA, YSYEKL. The V gene lost 5 bases and the J gene lost 2 bases, with 16 bases spanning the gap. The CDR3 has 16 residues. DNA of the CDR3: TGCGCCAGCAGCGGGAGTAGCGCAACCACCTACAATGAGCAGTTCTTC. Its translation is CASSGSSATTYNEQFF.

This clonotype was counted only a few times. A single base separates this from a much larger clone, so it may be a read error. This chain uses TRBV11-2 with TRBJ2-3; D is unresolved. There are 15 residues in the CDR3. V gave up 4 bases and J gave up 0 bases, with 11 bases separating them. Germline-derived CDR1 and CDR2 are SGHAT and FQNNGV. CDR3 region: CASSSEETSTDTQYF. The CDR3 bases are TGTGCCAGCAGCTCGGAAGAGACTAGCACAGATACGCAGTATTTT.

This clonotype was observed a handful of times. The chain recombines TRBV28 with TRBJ1-2; D remains ambiguous. CDR1 is MDHEN and CDR2 is SYDVKM in the germline V gene. The germline V and J ends were trimmed by 6 bases and 13 bases, with 12 bases remaining between them. The CDR3 is 10 residues long. In DNA, the CDR3 is TGTGCCAGCAGCACGAACGGGATCACCTTC. Amino acid sequence: CASSTNGITF.

This clonotype has a count of ten or more. This rearrangement joins TRBV5-1 to TRBJ1-2; 7 nucleotides line up with TRBD1. This CDR3 is 13 amino acids long. Germline assignment: CDR1 SGHRS and CDR2 YFSETQ. J gave up 8 bases and V 0 bases, and 4 bases lay outside the gene matches. The CDR3 here is CASSLDRGLGYTF. The DNA for the CDR3 is TGCGCCAGCAGCTTGGACAGGGGTCTCGGCTACACCTTC.

Only a few counts were recorded for this clonotype. The V gene is TRBV5-5, the J gene TRBJ2-2, with 9 bases fitting TRBD1. V was clipped by 6 bases and J by 6 bases; unmatched bases: 12. The CDR3 contains 16 residues. CDR1 is SGHKS, CDR2 YYEKEE, per germline (reference sequence). The CDR3 nucleotides are TGTGCCAGCACCATGGTCAGGACAGGGGTATCCGGGGAGCTGTTTTTT. Its translation is CASTMVRTGVSGELFF.

There are many counts of this clonotype. V gene TRBV11-2 combines with J gene TRBJ1-5; D might be TRBD1 (6 bases). There are 13 residues in the CDR3. V was pared by 5 bases and J by 6 bases, with 11 bases between. CDR1 is SGHAT and CDR2 is FQNNGV in the germline V gene. The CDR3: CASSVQGLQPQHF. DNA of the CDR3: TGTGCCAGCAGCGTCCAGGGGCTTCAGCCCCAGCATTTT.

The V call is TRBV5-1, the J call TRBJ1-5; the D gene is possibly TRBD1 (5 bases). The CDR3 extends over 14 amino acids. With 2 bases removed from V and 5 bases from J, the gap between germline ends came to 11 bases. The germline gives CDR1 SGHRS, CDR2 YFSETQ. CDR3: CASSFGGTDQPQHF. CDR3 DNA sequence: TGCGCCAGCAGCTTTGGAGGGACCGATCAGCCCCAGCATTTT.

There are many counts of this clonotype. This rearrangement joins TRBV24-1 to TRBJ2-7; TRBD1 agrees at 7 bases. The CDR3 runs 14 residues. Germline loops: CDR1 KGHDR, CDR2 SFDVKD. Trimming removed 6 bases from V and 1 base from J; junction bases left unmatched: 5. This CDR3 is CATSPGQNSYEQYF. CDR3 nucleotides: TGTGCCACCAGTCCGGGACAGAATTCCTACGAGCAGTACTTC.

This clonotype appeared many times. The gene calls are TRBV20-1 and TRBJ1-1; a possible D gene is TRBD1 (5 bases). Trimming left V 0 bases short and J 8 bases short, with 10 bases between. Germline V gives CDR1 DFQATT, CDR2 SNEGSKA (reference sequence). The CDR3 has 12 residues. CDR3 DNA sequence: TGCAGTGCTAGAGATGGGACCTTGGAAGCTTTCTTT. Translated, it gives CSARDGTLEAFF.

The chain is built from TRBV18 and TRBJ2-5, with D unclear. The CDR3 length is 14 residues. Trimming took off 2 bases at V and 4 bases at J, with 11 bases between the two ends. The V gene's germline CDR1 is KGHSH and CDR2 LQKENI. The CDR3 region is CASSPKDASETQYF. Here the CDR3 DNA reads TGTGCCAGCTCACCAAAGGACGCCTCAGAGACCCAGTACTTC.

This chain links TRBV28 with TRBJ1-2, with D perhaps matching TRBD1 (6 bases). Trimming took 5 bases from V and 7 from J, leaving 14 bases between them. Germline V gene lookup returns CDR1 MDHEN and CDR2 SYDVKM. The CDR3 sequence is 13 residues long. The DNA for the CDR3 is TGTGCCAGCAGTCAAGGGACACTTTTTGGCTACACCTTC. It codes for CASSQGTLFGYTF.

This clonotype was counted between two and nine times. The CDR3 DNA reads TGTGCCAGCAACCCCCGGAGCAATCAGCCCCAGCATTTT. Translation gives CASNPRSNQPQHF. The rearrangement links TRBV6-1 to TRBJ1-5; D gene uncertain. Germline loops: CDR1 MNHNS, CDR2 SASEGT. CDR3 length: 13 amino acids. V was trimmed by 7 bases and J by 1 base, leaving 8 bases between them.

This clonotype was seen ten or more times. This rearrangement joins TRBV7-2 to TRBJ2-2; D is ambiguous. The V gene's germline CDR1 is SGHTA and CDR2 FQGNSA. Trimming left V 2 bases short and J 10 bases short, with 5 bases between. CDR3 size: 11 residues. The CDR3 region has the DNA TGTGCCAGCAGCTTACGTCTGGAGCTGTTTTTT. It translates to CASSLRLELFF.